The present T cell receptor beta chain was sequenced within a study of blood T cell repertoires in COVID-19. Looking at the study overall: Sources were T cells, B-cell-depleted T cells, or PBMCs; the material itself was cDNA or gDNA.

This table comes from immunoSEQ multiplex PCR, and its TCRdb copy is limited to in-frame clones, with some not included. Of 400,000 to 500,000 clones listed, over 75% are singletons. This clone has a count of ten or more. The CDR3 consists of 13 residues. Germline-derived CDR1 and CDR2 are MNHEY and SVGAGI. V was clipped by 4 bases and J by 5 bases; unmatched bases: 3. Sequencing was done on a sample of PBMCs or T cells enriched from blood (not recorded which). V usage is TRBV6-5 and J usage is TRBJ1-1; 8 nucleotides align to TRBD1. This receptor was taken from a woman in her thirties or forties who had recovered from COVID-19. CDR3 residues: CASSSRQGTEAFF. CDR3 bases: TGTGCCAGCAGTTCAAGACAGGGGACTGAAGCTTTCTTT.